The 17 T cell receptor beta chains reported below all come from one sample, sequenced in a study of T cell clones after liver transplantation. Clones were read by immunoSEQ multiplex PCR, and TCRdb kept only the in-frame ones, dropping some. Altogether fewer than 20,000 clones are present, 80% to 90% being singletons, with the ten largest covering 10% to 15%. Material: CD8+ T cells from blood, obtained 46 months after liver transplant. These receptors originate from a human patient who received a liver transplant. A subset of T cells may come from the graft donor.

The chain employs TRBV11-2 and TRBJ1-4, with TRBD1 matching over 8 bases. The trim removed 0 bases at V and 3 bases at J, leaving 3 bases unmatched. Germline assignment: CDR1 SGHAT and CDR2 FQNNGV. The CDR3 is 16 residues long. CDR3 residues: CASSLEDREANEKLFF. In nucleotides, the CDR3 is TGTGCCAGCAGCTTAGAGGACAGGGAAGCTAATGAAAAACTGTTTTTT.

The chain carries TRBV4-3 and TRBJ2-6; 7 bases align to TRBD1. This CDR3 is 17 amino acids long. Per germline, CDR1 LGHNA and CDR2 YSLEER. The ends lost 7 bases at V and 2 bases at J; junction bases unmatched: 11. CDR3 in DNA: TGCGCCAGCACCACAATGAGACAGGGAGCTGGGGCCAACGTCCTGACTTTC. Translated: CASTTMRQGAGANVLTF.

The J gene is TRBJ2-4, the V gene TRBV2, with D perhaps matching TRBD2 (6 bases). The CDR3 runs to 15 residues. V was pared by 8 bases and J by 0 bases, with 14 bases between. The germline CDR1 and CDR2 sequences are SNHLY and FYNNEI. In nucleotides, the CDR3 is TGTGCCAGCGGGGAGGTCGGGATAGCCAAAAACATTCAGTACTTC. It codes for CASGEVGIAKNIQYF.

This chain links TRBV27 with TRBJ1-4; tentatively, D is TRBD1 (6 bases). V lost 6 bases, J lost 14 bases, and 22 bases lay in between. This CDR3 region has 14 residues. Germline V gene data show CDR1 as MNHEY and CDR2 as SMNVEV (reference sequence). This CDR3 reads CASSSDGTSRRLFF. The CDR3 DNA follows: TGTGCCAGCAGCTCCGATGGGACATCGCGAAGGCTGTTTTTT.

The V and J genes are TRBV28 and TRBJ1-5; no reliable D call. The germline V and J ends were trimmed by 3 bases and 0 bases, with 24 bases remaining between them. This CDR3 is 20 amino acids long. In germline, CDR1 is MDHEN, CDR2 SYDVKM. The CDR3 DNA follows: TGTGCCAGCAGTTTCCCCCCCGAGGCAGACACCCTCTATAGCAATCAGCCCCAGCATTTT. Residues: CASSFPPEADTLYSNQPQHF.

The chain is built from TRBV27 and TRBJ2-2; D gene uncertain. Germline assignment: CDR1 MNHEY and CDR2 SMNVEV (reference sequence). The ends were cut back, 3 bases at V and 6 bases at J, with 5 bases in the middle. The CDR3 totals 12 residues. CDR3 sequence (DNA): TGTGCCAGCAGTTTTAGGGCCGGGGAGCTGTTTTTT. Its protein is CASSFRAGELFF.

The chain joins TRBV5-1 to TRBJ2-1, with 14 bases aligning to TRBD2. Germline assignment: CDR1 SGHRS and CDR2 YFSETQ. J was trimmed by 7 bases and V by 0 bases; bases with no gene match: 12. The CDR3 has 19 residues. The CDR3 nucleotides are TGCGCCAGCAGCTTGGAGTATGGGGGACTAGCGGGAGTAAAGAATGAGCAGTTCTTC. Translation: CASSLEYGGLAGVKNEQFF.

In DNA, the CDR3 is TGTGCCAGCAGCTTGGTGGCATATGGCTACACCTTC. This codes for CASSLVAYGYTF. This chain joins TRBV5-6 and TRBJ1-2; no reliable D call. This CDR3 contains 12 residues. From germline, CDR1 is SGHDT and CDR2 YYEEEE. The ends were cut back, 0 bases at V and 5 bases at J, with 5 bases in the middle.

The DNA of the CDR3 is TGTGCCAGCAGTTTCTCGGGTTATAGCTCCTACAATGAGCAGTTCTTC. Amino acid sequence: CASSFSGYSSYNEQFF. The rearrangement joins TRBV27 to TRBJ2-1; no definite D call. V lost 3 bases and J 0 bases, leaving 12 bases between the germline ends. This CDR3 has 16 amino acids. Germline CDR1 reads MNHEY; CDR2 reads SMNVEV (reference sequence).

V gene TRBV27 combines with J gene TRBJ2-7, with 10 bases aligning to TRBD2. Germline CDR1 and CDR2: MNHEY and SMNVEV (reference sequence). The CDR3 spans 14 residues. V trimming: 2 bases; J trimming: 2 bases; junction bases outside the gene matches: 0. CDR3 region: CASSLLAGAYEQYF. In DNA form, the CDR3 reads TGTGCCAGCAGTTTACTAGCGGGAGCCTACGAGCAGTACTTC.

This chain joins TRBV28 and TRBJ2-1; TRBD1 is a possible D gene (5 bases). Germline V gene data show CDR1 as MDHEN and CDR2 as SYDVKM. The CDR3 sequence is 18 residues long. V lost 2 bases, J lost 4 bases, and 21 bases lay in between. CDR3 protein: CASSLRVTAGNIYNEQFF. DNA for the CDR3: TGTGCCAGCAGTTTAAGAGTAACGGCAGGGAATATTTACAATGAGCAGTTCTTC.

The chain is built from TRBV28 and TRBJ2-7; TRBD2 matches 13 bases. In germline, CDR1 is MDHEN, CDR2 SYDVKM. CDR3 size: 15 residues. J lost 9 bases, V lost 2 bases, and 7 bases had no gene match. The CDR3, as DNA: TGTGCCAGCAGTTTACACGGACTAGCGGGAGTAGGGCAGTACTTC. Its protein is CASSLHGLAGVGQYF.

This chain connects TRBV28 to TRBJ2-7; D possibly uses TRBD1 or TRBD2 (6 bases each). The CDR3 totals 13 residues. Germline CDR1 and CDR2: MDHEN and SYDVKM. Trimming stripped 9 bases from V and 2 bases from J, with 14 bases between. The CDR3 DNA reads TGTGCCAGGGGGCGGGACACAACCTACGAGCAGTACTTC. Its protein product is CARGRDTTYEQYF. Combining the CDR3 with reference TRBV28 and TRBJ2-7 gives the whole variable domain DVKVTQSSRYLVKRTGEKVFLECVQDMDHENMFWYRQDPGLGLRLIYFSYDVKMKEKGDIPEGYSVSREKKERFSLILESASTNQTSMYLCARGRDTTYEQYFGPGTRLTVT.

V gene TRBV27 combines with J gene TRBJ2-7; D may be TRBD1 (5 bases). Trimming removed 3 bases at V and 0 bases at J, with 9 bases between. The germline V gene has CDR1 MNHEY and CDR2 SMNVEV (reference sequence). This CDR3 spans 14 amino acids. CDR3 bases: TGTGCCAGCAGTTTTCAGGGCAGCTCCTACGAGCAGTACTTC. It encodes CASSFQGSSYEQYF.

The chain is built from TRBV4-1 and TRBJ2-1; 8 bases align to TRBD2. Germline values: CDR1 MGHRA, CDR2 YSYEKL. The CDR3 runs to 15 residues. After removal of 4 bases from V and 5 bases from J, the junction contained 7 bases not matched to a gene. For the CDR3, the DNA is TGCGCCAGCAGCCCGAGACTAGCGCCGAACAATGAGCAGTTCTTC. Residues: CASSPRLAPNNEQFF.

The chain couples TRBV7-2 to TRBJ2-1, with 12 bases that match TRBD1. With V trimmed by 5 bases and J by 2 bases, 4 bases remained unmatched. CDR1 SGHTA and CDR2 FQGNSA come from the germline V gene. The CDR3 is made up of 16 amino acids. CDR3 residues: CASSPGQGAAYNEQFF. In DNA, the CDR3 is TGTGCCAGCAGCCCGGGACAGGGGGCGGCCTACAATGAGCAGTTCTTC.

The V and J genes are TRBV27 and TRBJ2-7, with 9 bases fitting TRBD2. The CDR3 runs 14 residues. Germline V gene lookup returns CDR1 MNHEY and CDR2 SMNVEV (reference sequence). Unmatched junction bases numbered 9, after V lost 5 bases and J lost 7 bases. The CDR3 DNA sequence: TGTGCCAGCAGTCTTCTGGCGGGAGGGTTTGAGCAGTACTTC. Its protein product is CASSLLAGGFEQYF.